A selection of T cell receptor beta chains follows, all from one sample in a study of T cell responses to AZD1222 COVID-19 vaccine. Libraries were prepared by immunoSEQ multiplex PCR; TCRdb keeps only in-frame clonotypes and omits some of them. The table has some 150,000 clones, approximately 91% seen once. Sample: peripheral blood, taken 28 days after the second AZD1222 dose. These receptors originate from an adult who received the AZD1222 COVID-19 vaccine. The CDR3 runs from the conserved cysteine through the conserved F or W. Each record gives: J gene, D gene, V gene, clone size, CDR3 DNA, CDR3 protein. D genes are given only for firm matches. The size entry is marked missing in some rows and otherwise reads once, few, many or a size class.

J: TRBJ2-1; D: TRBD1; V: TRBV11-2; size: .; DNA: TGTGCCAGCAGCACCAGACAGGGGGGGAATGAGCAGTTCTTC; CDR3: CASSTRQGGNEQFF
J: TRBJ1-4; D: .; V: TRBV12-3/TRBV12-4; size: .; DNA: TGTGCCAGCAGTCTGACAAGCGTGAATAAGCTGTTTTTT; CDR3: CASSLTSVNKLFF
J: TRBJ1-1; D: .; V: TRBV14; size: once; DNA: TGTGCCAGCAGCCAAAATCAGGTTGGTGAAGCTTTCTTT; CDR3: CASSQNQVGEAFF
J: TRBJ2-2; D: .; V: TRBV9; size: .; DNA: TGTGCCAGCAGCCCTCGTGCCGTTTTCACCGGGGAGCTGTTTTTT; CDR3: CASSPRAVFTGELFF
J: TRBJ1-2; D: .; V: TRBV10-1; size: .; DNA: TGCGCCAGCAGTGAGTCAGGGTATGGCTACACCTTC; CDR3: CASSESGYGYTF
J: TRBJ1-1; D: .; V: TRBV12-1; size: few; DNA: TGTGCCAGCAGCTCATGGAAGTCGTCGAACACTGAAGCTTTCTTT; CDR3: CASSSWKSSNTEAFF
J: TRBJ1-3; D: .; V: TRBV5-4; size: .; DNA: TGTGCCAGCAGCTTGAGGGCAGGGCCCGGTGGTGGAAACACCATATATTTT; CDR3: CASSLRAGPGGGNTIYF
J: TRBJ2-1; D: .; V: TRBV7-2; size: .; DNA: TGTGCCAGCAGCACGTCGGCGAGCTCCTACAATGAGCAGTTCTTC; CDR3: CASSTSASSYNEQFF
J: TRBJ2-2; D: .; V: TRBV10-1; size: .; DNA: TGCGCCAGCAGTAAGGGGATGGAGACCGGGGAGCTGTTTTTT; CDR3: CASSKGMETGELFF
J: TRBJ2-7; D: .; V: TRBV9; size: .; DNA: TGTGCCAGCAGCGCCGGGTCCTCTTCCTACGAGCAGTACTTC; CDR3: CASSAGSSSYEQYF
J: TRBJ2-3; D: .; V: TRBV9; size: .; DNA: TGTGCCAGCAGCCCCGGGCAAAGCGGGCCCTCAATGGATACGCAGTATTTT; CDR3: CASSPGQSGPSMDTQYF
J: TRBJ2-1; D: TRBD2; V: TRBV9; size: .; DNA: TGTGCCAGCAGCGTTAGCGGGAACTCCTACAATGAGCAGTTCTTC; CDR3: CASSVSGNSYNEQFF
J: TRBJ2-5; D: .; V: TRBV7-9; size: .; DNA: TGTGCCAGCAGCTTAGGGGCAGGCCCAGAGACCCAGTACTTC; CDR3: CASSLGAGPETQYF
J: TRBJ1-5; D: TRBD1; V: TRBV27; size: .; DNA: TGTGCCAGCAGTTTATCCGCAACAGGGGGCTTGGTTGGCAATCAGCCCCAGCATTTT; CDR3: CASSLSATGGLVGNQPQHF
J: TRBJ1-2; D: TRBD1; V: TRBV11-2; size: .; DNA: TGTGCCAGCAGCCCGCAGACAGGGGGCCTCTATGGCTACACCTTC; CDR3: CASSPQTGGLYGYTF
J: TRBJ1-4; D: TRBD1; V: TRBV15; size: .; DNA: TGTGCCACCGAGGACAGGGCCCTTAATGAAAAACTGTTTTTT; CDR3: CATEDRALNEKLFF
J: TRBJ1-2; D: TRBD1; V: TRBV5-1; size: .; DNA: TGCGCCAGCAGCGTAACGACAGGGGCTAACTATGGCTACACCTTC; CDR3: CASSVTTGANYGYTF
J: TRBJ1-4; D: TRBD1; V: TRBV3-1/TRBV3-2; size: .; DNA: TGTGCCAGCAGCTTAAACAGGGGCGAAAAACTGTTTTTT; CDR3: CASSLNRGEKLFF
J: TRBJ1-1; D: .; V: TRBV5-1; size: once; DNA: TGCGCCAGCAGATCCGACGTGAACACTGAAGCTTTCTTT; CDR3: CASRSDVNTEAFF
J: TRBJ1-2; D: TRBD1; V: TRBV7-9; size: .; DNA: TGTGCCAGCAGCTTCGGACAGGGGATTAACTATGGCTACACCTTC; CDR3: CASSFGQGINYGYTF
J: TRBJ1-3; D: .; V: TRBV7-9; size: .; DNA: TGTGCCAGCAGCTTAGCGTTTCTCCCCTCCTCTGGAAACACCATATATTTT; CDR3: CASSLAFLPSSGNTIYF
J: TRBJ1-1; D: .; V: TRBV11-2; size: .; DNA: TGTGCCAGCAGCTTAGATCCTCGGGGCCGCGGGACTGAAGCTTTCTTT; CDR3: CASSLDPRGRGTEAFF
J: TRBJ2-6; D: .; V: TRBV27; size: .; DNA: TGTGCCAGCAGTTTCTCTGGGGCCAACGTCCTGACTTTC; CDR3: CASSFSGANVLTF
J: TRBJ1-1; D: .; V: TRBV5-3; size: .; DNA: TGTGCCAGAAGCTTGGATGTGGCGAACACTGAAGCTTTCTTT; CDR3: CARSLDVANTEAFF
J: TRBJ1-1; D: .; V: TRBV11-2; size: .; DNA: TGTGCCAGCAGCTTGTCAGGGAACACTGAAGCTTTCTTT; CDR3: CASSLSGNTEAFF
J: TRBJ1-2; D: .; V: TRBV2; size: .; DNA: TGTGCCAGCAGTGAAGGGGACCGTCCGGACTATGGCTACACCTTC; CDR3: CASSEGDRPDYGYTF
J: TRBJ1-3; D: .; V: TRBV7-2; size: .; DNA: TGTGCCAGCAGCCCTCAAACCCTGTCTGGAAACACCATATATTTT; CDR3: CASSPQTLSGNTIYF
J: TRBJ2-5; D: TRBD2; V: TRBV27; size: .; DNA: TGTGCCAGCAGTTTCTCGGCTAGCGGGAGTTGGGAGACCCAGTACTTC; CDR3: CASSFSASGSWETQYF
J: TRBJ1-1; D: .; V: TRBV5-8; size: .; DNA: TGTGCCAGCAGCCCCCCTATGAGGGACACTGAAGCTTTCTTT; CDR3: CASSPPMRDTEAFF
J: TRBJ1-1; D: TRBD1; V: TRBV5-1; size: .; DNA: TGCGCCAGCAGCCCGGGACAGGGTATGAACACTGAAGCTTTCTTT; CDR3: CASSPGQGMNTEAFF
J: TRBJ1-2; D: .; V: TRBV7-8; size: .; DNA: TGTGCCAGCAGCTTAGAACGGACTTATGGCTACACCTTC; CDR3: CASSLERTYGYTF
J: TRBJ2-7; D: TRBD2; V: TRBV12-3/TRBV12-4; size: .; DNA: TGTGCCAGCGGGATGGGGGGGAAGGCCGAGCAGTACTTC; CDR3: CASGMGGKAEQYF